This TCR beta chain was captured by sequencing in a study of blood T cell repertoires in COVID-19. In the study overall: Both acute and convalescent COVID-19 samples were obtained from the United States, Italy and Spain. In each case, the material was cDNA or gDNA derived from T cells, B-cell-depleted T cells, or PBMCs.

Germline V CDR1 and CDR2: DFQATT, SNEGSKA (reference sequence). V was clipped by 3 bases and J by 5 bases; unmatched bases: 9. There are 14 residues in the CDR3. As handled by the study authors: Reference gene primer amplification in the assay estimated nucleated cell counts. Sequencing was performed with immunoSEQ multiplex PCR; in TCRdb, only in-frame clones are kept and a portion is missing. Clone size and V and J calls were adopted from that table, with D and trimming inferred from the DNA. The sample includes 85,000 to 120,000 clones, 71% seen only once; the top ten take approximately 0.88%. This receptor was identified in a human donor with acute or convalescent COVID-19. The donor label of this sample is uncertain. Input material: peripheral blood. V is TRBV20-1 and J is TRBJ1-1; 7 bases line up with TRBD1. The CDR3 sequence: CSASLRTGQTEAFF. The DNA for the CDR3 is TGCAGTGCTAGTCTTCGGACGGGACAGACTGAAGCTTTCTTT.